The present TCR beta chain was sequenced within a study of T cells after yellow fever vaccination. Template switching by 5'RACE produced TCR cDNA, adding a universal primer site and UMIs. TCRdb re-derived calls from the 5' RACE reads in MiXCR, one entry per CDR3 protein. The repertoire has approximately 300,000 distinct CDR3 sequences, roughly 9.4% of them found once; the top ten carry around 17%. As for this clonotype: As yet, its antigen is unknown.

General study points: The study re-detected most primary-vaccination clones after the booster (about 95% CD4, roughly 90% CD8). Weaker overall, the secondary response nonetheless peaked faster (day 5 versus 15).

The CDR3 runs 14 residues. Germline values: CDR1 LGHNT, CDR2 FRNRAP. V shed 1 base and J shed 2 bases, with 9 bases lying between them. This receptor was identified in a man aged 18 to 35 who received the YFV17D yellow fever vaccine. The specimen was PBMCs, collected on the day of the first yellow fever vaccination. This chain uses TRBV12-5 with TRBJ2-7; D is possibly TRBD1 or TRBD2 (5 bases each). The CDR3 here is CASGLGQGAYEQYF. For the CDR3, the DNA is TGTGCTAGTGGTTTGGGGCAGGGAGCCTACGAGCAGTACTTC.